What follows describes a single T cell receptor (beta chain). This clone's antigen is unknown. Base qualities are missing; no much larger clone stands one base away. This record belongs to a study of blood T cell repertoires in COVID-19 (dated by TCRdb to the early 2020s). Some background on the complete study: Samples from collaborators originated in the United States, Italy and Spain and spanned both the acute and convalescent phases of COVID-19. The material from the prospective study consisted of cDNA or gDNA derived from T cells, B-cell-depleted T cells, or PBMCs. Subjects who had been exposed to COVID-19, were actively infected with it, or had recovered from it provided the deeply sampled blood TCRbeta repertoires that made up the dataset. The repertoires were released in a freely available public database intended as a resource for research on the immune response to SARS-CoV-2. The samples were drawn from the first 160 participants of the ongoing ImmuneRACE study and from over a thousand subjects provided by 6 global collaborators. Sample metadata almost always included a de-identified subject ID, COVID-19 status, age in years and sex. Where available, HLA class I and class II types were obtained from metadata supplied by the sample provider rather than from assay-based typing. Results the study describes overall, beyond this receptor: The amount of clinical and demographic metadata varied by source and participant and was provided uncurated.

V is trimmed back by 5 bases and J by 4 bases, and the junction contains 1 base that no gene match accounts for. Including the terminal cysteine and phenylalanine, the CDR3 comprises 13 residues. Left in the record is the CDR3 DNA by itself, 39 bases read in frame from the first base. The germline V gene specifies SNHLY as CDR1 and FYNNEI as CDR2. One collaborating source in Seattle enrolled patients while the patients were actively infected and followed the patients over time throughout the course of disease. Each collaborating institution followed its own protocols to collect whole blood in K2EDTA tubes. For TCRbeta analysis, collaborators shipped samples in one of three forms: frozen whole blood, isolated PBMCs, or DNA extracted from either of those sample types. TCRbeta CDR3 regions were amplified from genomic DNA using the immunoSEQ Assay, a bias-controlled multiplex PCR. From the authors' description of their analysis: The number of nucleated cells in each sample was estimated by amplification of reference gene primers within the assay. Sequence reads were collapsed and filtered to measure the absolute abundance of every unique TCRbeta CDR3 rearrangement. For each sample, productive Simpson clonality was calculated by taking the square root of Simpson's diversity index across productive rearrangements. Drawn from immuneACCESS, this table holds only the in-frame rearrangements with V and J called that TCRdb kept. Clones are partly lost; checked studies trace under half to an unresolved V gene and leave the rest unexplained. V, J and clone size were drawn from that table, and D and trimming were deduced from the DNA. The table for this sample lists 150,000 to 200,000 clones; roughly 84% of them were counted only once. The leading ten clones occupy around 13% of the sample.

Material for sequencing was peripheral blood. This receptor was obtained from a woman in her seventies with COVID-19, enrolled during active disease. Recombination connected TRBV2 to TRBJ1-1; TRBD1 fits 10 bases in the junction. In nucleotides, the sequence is TGTGCCAGCAGTCGACAGGGGGCCACTGAAGCTTTCTTT. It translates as CASSRQGATEAFF.